The text below deals with one T cell receptor beta chain. Its antigen is still unknown. These data are taken from a study of regulatory T cells in long-lasting Graves disease. The sample's time point: newly diagnosed GD, antithyroid drugs for less than 3 months. The TCR library used RNA extracted from PBMCs. Assembly of TCR beta libraries relied on iRepertoire HTBI primers together with Arm-PCR of CDR3 regions. From the multiplex PCR reads, TCRdb called clonotypes with MiXCR, one entry per CDR3 protein. The sample consists of hundreds of thousands of distinct CDR3 sequences, around 16% of them appearing once. Study outcomes and limitations: TCR diversity was lower in persistent than newly diagnosed Graves' disease.

The source material was peripheral blood mononuclear cells (PBMCs), sampled at new diagnosis, from a patient treated with antithyroid drugs. This TCR was sampled from a female donor with Graves disease.

This chain's CDR3 is CASSYTLAGKYEQYF. In DNA form, the CDR3 reads TGTGCCAGCAGTTACACTCTAGCGGGGAAATACGAGCAGTACTTC. V and J are TRBV6-2 or TRBV6-3 and TRBJ2-7; TRBD2 aligns across 9 bases. The length of the CDR3 is 15 residues. The germline V gene has CDR1 MNHEY and CDR2 SVGEGT. V trimming: 2 bases; J trimming: 4 bases; junction bases outside the gene matches: 6.